The 18 T cell receptor beta chains below come from one sample, sequenced in a study of CD8 T cells in Susac syndrome. Random hexamers primed reverse transcription of about 0.45 to 1 ug RNA. Each CDR3 protein is one row after TCRdb ran MiXCR on the immunoSEQ multiplex PCR reads. Of some 150,000 distinct CDR3 sequences listed, 85% to 95% are singletons. The sample consisted of CD8+ T cells from PBMCs. The source of these receptors is a human donor with multiple sclerosis.

The V gene is TRBV7-3, the J gene TRBJ2-2; D gene ambiguous. The CDR3 extends over 14 amino acids. Germline V gives CDR1 SGHTA, CDR2 FQGTGA. Trimming removed 4 bases at V and 0 bases at J, with 6 bases between. The CDR3 here is CASSSYANTGELFF. The CDR3 nucleotides read TGTGCCAGCAGCTCCTACGCGAACACCGGGGAGCTGTTTTTT.

The chain carries TRBV6-6 and TRBJ1-1, with TRBD1 as a possible D gene (5 bases). V lost 1 base to trimming and J lost 7 bases, with 10 bases between them. Germline CDR1 and CDR2: MNHNY and SVGAGI (reference sequence). CDR3 size: 13 residues. Here the CDR3 DNA reads TGTGCCAGCAGTTACTTGACAGTCCATGAAGCTTTCTTT. As protein: CASSYLTVHEAFF.

CDR3 DNA sequence: TGTGCCAGCAGCGTAGTCTCGAGCGAGACCCAGTACTTC. Encoded protein: CASSVVSSETQYF. The chain recombines TRBV9 with TRBJ2-5, with D unclear. The CDR3 is made up of 13 amino acids. Germline V lookup: CDR1 SGDLS, CDR2 YYNGEE. V was clipped by 0 bases and J by 5 bases, with 8 bases between them.

This rearrangement joins TRBV30 to TRBJ1-1; D not certain. The CDR3 is 14 residues long. Per the germline V gene, CDR1 is GTSNPN and CDR2 is SVGIG (reference sequence). Trimming took off 0 bases at V and 1 base at J, with 9 bases between the two ends. CDR3 DNA sequence: TGTGCCTGGAGTGTGCCGCGTGGGAACACTGAAGCTTTCTTT. Its translation is CAWSVPRGNTEAFF.

The V call is TRBV10-3, the J call TRBJ2-5, with 8 bases that match TRBD2. From germline, CDR1 is ENHRY and CDR2 SYGVKD. Germline trimming cut 9 bases from V and 2 bases from J; bases unmatched to any gene: 11. This CDR3 contains 15 residues. The CDR3 DNA follows: TGTGCCATTACCCTACGCGGGGGGACACAAGAGACCCAGTACTTC. Translated, it gives CAITLRGGTQETQYF.

The gene calls are TRBV5-6 and TRBJ2-5, with a weak D call TRBD2 (5 bases). With 4 bases removed from V and 4 bases from J, the gap between germline ends came to 17 bases. CDR1 is SGHDT, CDR2 YYEEEE, per germline. The CDR3 runs to 15 residues. CDR3 sequence reads: CASSLSGWAGETQYF. CDR3 bases: TGTGCCAGCAGCCTTAGTGGTTGGGCGGGAGAGACCCAGTACTTC. The full variable domain, rest sourced from reference TRBV5-6 and TRBJ2-5, is DAGVTQSPTHLIKTRGQQVTLRCSPKSGHDTVSWYQQALGQGPQFIFQYYEEEERQRGNFPDRFSGHQFPNYSSELNVNALLLGDSALYLCASSLSGWAGETQYFGPGTRLLVL.

The chain carries TRBV29-1 and TRBJ1-2, with 8 bases fitting TRBD1. Germline V gene lookup returns CDR1 SQVTM and CDR2 ANQGSEA. V shed 8 bases, J shed 8 bases, and the junction held 7 bases outside the gene matches. CDR3 length: 11 amino acids. CDR3 DNA: TGCAGCACAGGACAGGGACCCGGCTACACCTTC. It codes for CSTGQGPGYTF. Looking up the rest from reference TRBV29-1 and TRBJ1-2 gives the full variable domain: SAVISQKPSRDICQRGTSLTIQCQVDSQVTMMFWYRQQPGQSLTLIATANQGSEATYESGFVIDKFPISRPNLTFSTLTVSNMSPEDSSIYLCSTGQGPGYTFGSGTRLTVV.

The chain carries TRBV29-1 and TRBJ2-1; 14 bases line up with TRBD2. This CDR3 is built from 16 residues. Unmatched junction bases numbered 3, after V lost 3 bases and J lost 2 bases. CDR1 SQVTM and CDR2 ANQGSEA come from the germline V gene. CDR3 coding DNA: TGCAGCGTTGAGGGGACTAGCGGGGGAGCCTACAATGAGCAGTTCTTC. This codes for CSVEGTSGGAYNEQFF.

The rearrangement links TRBV27 to TRBJ1-6; 7 positions match TRBD1. CDR3 length: 17 residues. The V and J ends lost 3 bases and 3 bases, in that order; junction bases with no gene match: 8. CDR1 and CDR2 from the germline V gene are MNHEY and SMNVEV (reference sequence). The CDR3 is CASSLDRPGLYNSPLHF. The CDR3 DNA follows: TGTGCCAGCAGTTTGGACAGGCCAGGCCTCTATAATTCACCCCTCCACTTT.

This clonotype was seen only once. The gene calls are TRBV25-1 and TRBJ1-4; 9 positions agree with TRBD1. V was pared by 3 bases and J by 8 bases, with 7 bases of the junction left unmatched. The CDR3 loop spans 15 amino acids. CDR1 is MGHDK and CDR2 is SYGVNS in the germline V gene. CDR3 nucleotides: TGTGCCAGCAGTGAGGCTCGGGACAGGGCCGAAAAACTGTTTTTT. Residues: CASSEARDRAEKLFF.

The rearrangement links TRBV30 to TRBJ1-2; no clear D gene. CDR3 size: 13 residues. The germline CDR1 and CDR2 sequences are GTSNPN and SVGIG (reference sequence). Trimming left V 3 bases short and J 4 bases short, with 12 bases between. For the CDR3, the DNA is TGTGCCTGGAGGGACCGGGGAGGCTATGGCTACACCTTC. Translation gives CAWRDRGGYGYTF.

This clonotype showed up just once. This chain connects TRBV30 to TRBJ1-2; tentative D call: TRBD1 (6 bases). The CDR3 contains 15 residues. Between the trimmed V and J ends, which lost 4 bases and 8 bases, there was a span of 23 bases. Germline V gene lookup returns CDR1 GTSNPN and CDR2 SVGIG (reference sequence). The CDR3 spells CAWTGTPLSWGGYTF. In DNA form, the CDR3 reads TGTGCCTGGACCGGGACACCCCTGAGCTGGGGGGGCTACACCTTC.

V gene TRBV27 combines with J gene TRBJ1-2, with a weak D call TRBD1 (6 bases). Germline lookup yields CDR1 MNHEY and CDR2 SMNVEV (reference sequence). The CDR3 is made up of 14 amino acids. V lost 5 bases to trimming and J lost 4 bases, with 14 bases between them. CDR3 loop: CASSPLQGIYGYTF. The CDR3 DNA reads TGTGCCAGCAGTCCCCTACAGGGCATCTATGGCTACACCTTC.

The CDR3 protein is CSVDSGYNEQFF. The CDR3, as DNA: TGCAGCGTTGACAGCGGTTACAATGAGCAGTTCTTC. The chain has TRBV29-1 and TRBJ2-1, with D perhaps TRBD2 (5 bases). Germline V gene sequence: CDR1 SQVTM, CDR2 ANQGSEA. There are 12 residues in the CDR3. Trimming left V 3 bases short and J 4 bases short, with 7 bases between.

This chain uses TRBV28 with TRBJ2-7; a possible D gene is TRBD1 (6 bases). Germline-derived CDR1 and CDR2 are MDHEN and SYDVKM. The CDR3 is 16 amino acids. Trimming shortened V by 3 bases and J by 0 bases, and 15 bases separated the two germline ends. CDR3 DNA: TGTGCCAGCAGTTTTACAGGGCGGACGTCCTCCTACGAGCAGTACTTC. This gives the protein CASSFTGRTSSYEQYF.

The chain combines TRBV13 with TRBJ2-3; D uncertain. This CDR3 contains 15 residues. The germline V gene has CDR1 PRHDT and CDR2 FYEKMQ (reference sequence). V was cut by 0 bases and J by 0 bases, with 7 bases left in between. The CDR3 region is CASSLGTVSTDTQYF. DNA for the CDR3: TGTGCCAGCAGCTTAGGGACGGTTAGCACAGATACGCAGTATTTT.

The chain uses TRBV29-1 and TRBJ2-1; 8 bases line up with TRBD1. Germline CDR1 is SQVTM and CDR2 is ANQGSEA. The length of the CDR3 is 17 residues. With 0 bases clipped from V and 4 bases from J, the junction kept 11 bases outside the gene matches. The CDR3 DNA reads as TGCAGCGTTGAAGATCTCACTGGGACAGGATTTTACAATGAGCAGTTCTTC. This encodes CSVEDLTGTGFYNEQFF.

The gene calls are TRBV7-8 and TRBJ2-7; D unclear. Trimming cost V 0 bases and J 6 bases, with 15 bases left between them. This CDR3 contains 15 residues. Germline V gives CDR1 SGHVS, CDR2 FQNEAQ. Here the CDR3 DNA reads TGTGCCAGCAGCTTAGCAGACCGTCTCTCGAGCGAGCAGTACTTC. It encodes CASSLADRLSSEQYF.